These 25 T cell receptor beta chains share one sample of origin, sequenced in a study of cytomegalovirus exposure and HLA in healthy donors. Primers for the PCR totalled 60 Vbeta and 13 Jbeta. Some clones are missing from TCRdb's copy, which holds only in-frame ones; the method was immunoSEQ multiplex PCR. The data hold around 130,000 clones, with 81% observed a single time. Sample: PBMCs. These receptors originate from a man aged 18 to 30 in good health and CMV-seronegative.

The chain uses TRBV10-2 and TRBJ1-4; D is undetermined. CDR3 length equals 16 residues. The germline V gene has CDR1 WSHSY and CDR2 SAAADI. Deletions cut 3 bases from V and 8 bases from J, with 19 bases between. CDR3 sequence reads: CASSDSAAQDQEKLFF. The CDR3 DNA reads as TGCGCCAGCAGTGATTCGGCAGCCCAGGATCAGGAAAAACTGTTTTTT.

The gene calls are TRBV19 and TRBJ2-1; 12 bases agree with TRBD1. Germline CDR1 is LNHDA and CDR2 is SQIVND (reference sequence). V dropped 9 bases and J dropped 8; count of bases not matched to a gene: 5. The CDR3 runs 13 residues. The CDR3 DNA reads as TGTGCCAGCCGGGACAGGGGGCCCGATGAGCAGTTCTTC. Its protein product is CASRDRGPDEQFF.

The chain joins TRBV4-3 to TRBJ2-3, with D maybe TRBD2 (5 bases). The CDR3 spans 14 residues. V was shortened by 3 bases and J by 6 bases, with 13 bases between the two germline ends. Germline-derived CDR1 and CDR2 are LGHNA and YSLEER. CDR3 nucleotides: TGCGCCAGCAGCCATGGTAGCGAGGTGGATACGCAGTATTTT. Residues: CASSHGSEVDTQYF.

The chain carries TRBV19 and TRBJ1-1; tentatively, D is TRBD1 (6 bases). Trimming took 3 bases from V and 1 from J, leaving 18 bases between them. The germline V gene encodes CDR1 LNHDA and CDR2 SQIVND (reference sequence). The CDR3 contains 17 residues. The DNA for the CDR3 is TGTGCCAGTAGTATCTATGGCGGGGGGCGCGAGAACACTGAAGCTTTCTTT. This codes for CASSIYGGGRENTEAFF. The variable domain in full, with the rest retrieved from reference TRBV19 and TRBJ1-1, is DGGITQSPKYLFRKEGQNVTLSCEQNLNHDAMYWYRQDPGQGLRLIYYSQIVNDFQKGDIAEGYSVSREKKESFPLTVTSAQKNPTAFYLCASSIYGGGRENTEAFFGQGTRLTVV.

CDR3 DNA sequence: TGTGCCAGCAGTTCTTCCGGGACTGTGAACACCGGGGAGCTGTTTTTT. Translation: CASSSSGTVNTGELFF. The chain has TRBV6-5 and TRBJ2-2; a possible D gene is TRBD2 (6 bases). Germline loops: CDR1 MNHEY, CDR2 SVGAGI. The CDR3 is made up of 16 amino acids. V was pared by 4 bases and J by 1 base, with 13 bases between.

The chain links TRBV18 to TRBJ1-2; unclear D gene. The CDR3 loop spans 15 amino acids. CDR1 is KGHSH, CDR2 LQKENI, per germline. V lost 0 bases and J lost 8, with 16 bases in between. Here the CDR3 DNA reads TGTGCCAGCTCACCACCGGTACCTAGGTTTGAAGGCTACACCTTC. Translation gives CASSPPVPRFEGYTF.

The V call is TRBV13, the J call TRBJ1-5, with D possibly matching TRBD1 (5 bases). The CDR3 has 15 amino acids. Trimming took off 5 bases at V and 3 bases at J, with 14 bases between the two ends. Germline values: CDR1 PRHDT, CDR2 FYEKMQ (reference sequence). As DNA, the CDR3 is TGTGCCAGCAGCACAGGTGGCAGGAACAATCAGCCCCAGCATTTT. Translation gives CASSTGGRNNQPQHF.

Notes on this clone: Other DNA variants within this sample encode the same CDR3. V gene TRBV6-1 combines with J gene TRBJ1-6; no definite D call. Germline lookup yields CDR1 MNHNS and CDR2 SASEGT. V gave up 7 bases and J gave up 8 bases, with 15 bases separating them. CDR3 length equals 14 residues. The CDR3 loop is CASMRSLMDSPLHF. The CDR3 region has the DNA TGTGCCAGCATGAGGAGTCTAATGGATTCACCCCTCCACTTT.

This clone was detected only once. CDR3 bases: TGCGCCAGCAGCCAAGTTCCCGTGAGCTCCTACGAGCAGTACTTC. As protein: CASSQVPVSSYEQYF. The chain is built from TRBV4-1 and TRBJ2-7, with unresolved D. The CDR3 runs 15 residues. With 1 base removed from V and 0 bases from J, the gap between germline ends came to 10 bases. Germline lookup yields CDR1 MGHRA and CDR2 YSYEKL.

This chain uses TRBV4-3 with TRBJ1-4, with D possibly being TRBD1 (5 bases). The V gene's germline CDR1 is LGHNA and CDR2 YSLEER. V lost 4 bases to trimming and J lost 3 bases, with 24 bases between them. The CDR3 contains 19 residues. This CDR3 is CASSPQGAEDPAPNEKLFF. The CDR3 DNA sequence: TGCGCCAGCAGCCCCCAGGGCGCAGAGGACCCCGCGCCTAATGAAAAACTGTTTTTT.

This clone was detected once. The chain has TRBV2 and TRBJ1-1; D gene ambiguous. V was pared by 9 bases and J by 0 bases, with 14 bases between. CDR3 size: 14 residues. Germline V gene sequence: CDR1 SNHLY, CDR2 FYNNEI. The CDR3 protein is CAREGVQLNTEAFF. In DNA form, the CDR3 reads TGTGCCAGGGAGGGAGTACAGCTGAACACTGAAGCTTTCTTT.

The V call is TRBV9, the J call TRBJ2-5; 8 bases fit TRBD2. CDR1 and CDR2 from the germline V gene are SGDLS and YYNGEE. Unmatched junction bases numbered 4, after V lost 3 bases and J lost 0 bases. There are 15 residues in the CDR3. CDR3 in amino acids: CASSAGLDNQETQYF. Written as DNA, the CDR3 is TGTGCCAGCAGCGCGGGACTAGATAACCAAGAGACCCAGTACTTC.

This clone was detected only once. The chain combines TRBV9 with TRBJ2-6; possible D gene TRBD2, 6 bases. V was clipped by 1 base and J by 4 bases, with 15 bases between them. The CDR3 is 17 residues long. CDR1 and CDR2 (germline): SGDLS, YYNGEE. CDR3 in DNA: TGTGCCAGCAGCGTACTGACGGGACTGTCCGGGGCCAACGTCCTGACTTTC. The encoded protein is CASSVLTGLSGANVLTF.

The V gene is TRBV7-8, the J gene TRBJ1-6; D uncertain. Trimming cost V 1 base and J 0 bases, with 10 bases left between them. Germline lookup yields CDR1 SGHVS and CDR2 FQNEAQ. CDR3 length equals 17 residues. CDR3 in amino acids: CASSLGSLSSYNSPLHF. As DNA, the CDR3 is TGTGCCAGCAGCTTAGGTTCGCTAAGCTCCTATAATTCACCCCTCCACTTT. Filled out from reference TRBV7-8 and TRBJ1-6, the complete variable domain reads GAGVSQSPRYKVAKRGQDVALRCDPISGHVSLFWYQQALGQGPEFLTYFQNEAQLDKSGLPSDRFFAERPEGSVSTLKIQRTQQEDSAVYLCASSLGSLSSYNSPLHFGNGTRLTVT.

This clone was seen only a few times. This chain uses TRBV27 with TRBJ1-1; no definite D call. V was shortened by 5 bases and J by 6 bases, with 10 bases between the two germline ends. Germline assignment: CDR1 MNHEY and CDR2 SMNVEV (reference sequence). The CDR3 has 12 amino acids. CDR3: CASSAPGAEAFF. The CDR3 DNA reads TGTGCCAGCAGTGCTCCGGGAGCTGAAGCTTTCTTT.

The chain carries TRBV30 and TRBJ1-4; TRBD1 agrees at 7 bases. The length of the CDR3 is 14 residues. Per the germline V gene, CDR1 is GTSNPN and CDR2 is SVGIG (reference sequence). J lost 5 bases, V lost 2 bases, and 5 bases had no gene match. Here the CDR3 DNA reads TGTGCCTGGAGTAACAGGGGATTAAATGAAAAACTGTTTTTT. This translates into CAWSNRGLNEKLFF.

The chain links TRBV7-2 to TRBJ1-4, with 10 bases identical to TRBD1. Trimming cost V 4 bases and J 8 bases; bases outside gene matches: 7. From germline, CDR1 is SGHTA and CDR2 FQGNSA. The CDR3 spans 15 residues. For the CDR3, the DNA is TGTGCCAGCAGCTCCCGGGACAGGGGCCGAGAAAAACTGTTTTTT. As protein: CASSSRDRGREKLFF.

CDR3 nucleotide sequence: TGTGCCAGCAGTGTGGCAGGGGACTATGGCTACACCTTC. This codes for CASSVAGDYGYTF. This chain connects TRBV2 to TRBJ1-2; D perhaps matches TRBD1 (6 bases). V lost 4 bases to trimming and J lost 3 bases, with 9 bases between them. Germline CDR1 is SNHLY and CDR2 is FYNNEI. The CDR3 consists of 13 residues.

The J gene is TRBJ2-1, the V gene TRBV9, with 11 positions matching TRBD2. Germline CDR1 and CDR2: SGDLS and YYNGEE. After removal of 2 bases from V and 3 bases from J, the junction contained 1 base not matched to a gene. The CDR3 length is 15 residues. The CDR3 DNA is TGTGCCAGCAGCGTGACTAGCGGGGACTACAATGAGCAGTTCTTC. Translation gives CASSVTSGDYNEQFF.

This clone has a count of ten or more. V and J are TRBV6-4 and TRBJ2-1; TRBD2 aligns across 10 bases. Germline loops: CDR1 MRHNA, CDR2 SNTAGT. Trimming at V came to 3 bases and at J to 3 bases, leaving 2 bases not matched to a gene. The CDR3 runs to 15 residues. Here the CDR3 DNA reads TGTGCCAGCAGTGAAAAGCGGGGGGGCTACAATGAGCAGTTCTTC. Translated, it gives CASSEKRGGYNEQFF.

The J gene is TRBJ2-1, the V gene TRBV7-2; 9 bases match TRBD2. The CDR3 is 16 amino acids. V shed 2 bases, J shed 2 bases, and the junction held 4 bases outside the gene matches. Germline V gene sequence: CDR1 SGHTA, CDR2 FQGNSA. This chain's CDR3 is CASSLISGGPYNEQFF. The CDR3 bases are TGTGCCAGCAGCTTAATCAGCGGGGGGCCCTACAATGAGCAGTTCTTC.

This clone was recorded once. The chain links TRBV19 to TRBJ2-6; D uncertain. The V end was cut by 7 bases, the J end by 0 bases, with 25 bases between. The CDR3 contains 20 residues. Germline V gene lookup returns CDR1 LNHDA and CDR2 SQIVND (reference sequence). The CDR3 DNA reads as TGTGCCAGTATGGGCACAACGGTAACGACACGTTCCTCTGGGGCCAACGTCCTGACTTTC. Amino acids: CASMGTTVTTRSSGANVLTF. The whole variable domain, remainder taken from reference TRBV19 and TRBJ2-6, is DGGITQSPKYLFRKEGQNVTLSCEQNLNHDAMYWYRQDPGQGLRLIYYSQIVNDFQKGDIAEGYSVSREKKESFPLTVTSAQKNPTAFYLCASMGTTVTTRSSGANVLTFGAGSRLTVL.

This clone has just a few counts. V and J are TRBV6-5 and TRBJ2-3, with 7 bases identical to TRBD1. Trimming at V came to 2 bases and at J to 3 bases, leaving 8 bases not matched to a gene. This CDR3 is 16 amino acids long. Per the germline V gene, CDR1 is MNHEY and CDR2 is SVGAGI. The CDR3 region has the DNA TGTGCCAGCAGTTACCCAGGGGGTAAGGGAACAGATACGCAGTATTTT. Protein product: CASSYPGGKGTDTQYF.

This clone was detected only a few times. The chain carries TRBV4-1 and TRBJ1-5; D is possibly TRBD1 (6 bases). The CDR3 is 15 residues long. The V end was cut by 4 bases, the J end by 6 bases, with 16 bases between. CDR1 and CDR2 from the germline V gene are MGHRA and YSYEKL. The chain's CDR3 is CASSPDGQPRQPQHF. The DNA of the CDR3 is TGCGCCAGCAGCCCAGATGGACAGCCGCGTCAGCCCCAGCATTTT.

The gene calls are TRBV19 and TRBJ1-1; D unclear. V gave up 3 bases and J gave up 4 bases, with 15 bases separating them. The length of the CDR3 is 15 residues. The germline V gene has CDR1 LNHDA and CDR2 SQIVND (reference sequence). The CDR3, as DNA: TGTGCCAGTAGTATCGGTGGAGGAGTAGGCACTGAAGCTTTCTTT. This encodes CASSIGGGVGTEAFF.